This TCR beta chain was profiled in a study of control samples from healthy donors and cancer patients. Libraries were prepared by immunoSEQ multiplex PCR; TCRdb keeps only in-frame clonotypes and omits some of them. Of 160,000 or so clones listed, over 90% were seen once; the top ten hold roughly 2.3%. The V and J ends lost 4 bases and 1 base, in that order; junction bases with no gene match: 6. The CDR3 has 16 amino acids. CDR1 is SGHVS and CDR2 is FNYEAQ in the germline V gene. The sequence was collected from a middle-aged man in good health. The sequencing sample was made of blood. The V gene is TRBV7-6, the J gene TRBJ2-3; 9 nucleotides line up with TRBD2. CDR3: CASSSEASGGTDTQYF. As DNA, the CDR3 is TGTGCCAGCAGCTCAGAAGCTAGCGGGGGCACAGATACGCAGTATTTT.